These 11 T cell receptor beta chains were all obtained from the same sample, sequenced in a study of blood T cell repertoires in COVID-19 (TCRdb year 2020). The method was the immunoSEQ multiplex PCR assay. Not all clones reach the TCRdb copy of this immuneACCESS table, which keeps in-frame sequences only. Checked studies attribute under half of the gap to unresolved V genes and leave the rest unexplained. The sample data list about 150,000 clones, and around nine tenths of these were observed just once. Around 1.3% of the sample is in the top ten clones. Material: PBMCs or T cells enriched from blood (not recorded which). The receptors derive from a young woman with acute COVID-19.

The gene calls are TRBV9 and TRBJ2-1; 7 bases map to TRBD1. With 0 bases clipped from V and 7 bases from J, the junction kept 7 bases outside the gene matches. The CDR3 loop spans 15 amino acids. In germline, CDR1 is SGDLS, CDR2 YYNGEE. The CDR3 DNA is TGTGCCAGCAGCGTAGAAGGCAGGGGGTGGAATGAGCAGTTCTTC. This gives the protein CASSVEGRGWNEQFF.

This rearrangement joins TRBV4-1 to TRBJ1-1; TRBD1 agrees at 7 bases. V dropped 4 bases and J dropped 3; count of bases not matched to a gene: 8. The CDR3 totals 15 residues. Germline values: CDR1 MGHRA, CDR2 YSYEKL. The CDR3 region has the DNA TGCGCCAGCAGCCTAGTTGCGGGGACAGACACTGAAGCTTTCTTT. Translated, it gives CASSLVAGTDTEAFF.

The chain has TRBV27 and TRBJ1-2; possibly TRBD1 for D (5 bases). The CDR3 runs to 15 residues. Germline CDR1 reads MNHEY; CDR2 reads SMNVEV (reference sequence). Trimming removed 6 bases at V and 0 bases at J, with 14 bases between. CDR3 residues: CASSRSRGPNYGYTF. Here the CDR3 DNA reads TGTGCCAGCAGCCGATCGCGGGGACCTAACTATGGCTACACCTTC.

This chain joins TRBV4-3 and TRBJ2-6; 9 bases are a match to TRBD1. The CDR3 loop spans 18 amino acids. CDR1 and CDR2 (germline): LGHNA, YSLEER. J gave up 0 bases and V 1 base, and 4 bases lay outside the gene matches. CDR3 residues: CASSQGQGVSSGANVLTF. The DNA for the CDR3 is TGCGCCAGCAGCCAAGGACAGGGGGTTAGCTCTGGGGCCAACGTCCTGACTTTC.

The chain carries TRBV5-4 and TRBJ2-5; TRBD2 is a possible D gene (6 bases). V was pared by 7 bases and J by 5 bases, with 21 bases between. CDR3 size: 15 residues. Germline V gives CDR1 SGHNT, CDR2 YYREEE (reference sequence). The CDR3 DNA sequence: TGTGCCAGCTCAACGGGGGACCCTAACGAGGAGACCCAGTACTTC. Encoded protein: CASSTGDPNEETQYF.

This clone was seen only once. The chain carries TRBV28 and TRBJ1-1; TRBD1 is a possible D gene (5 bases). V was trimmed by 4 bases and J by 0 bases, leaving 18 bases between them. The CDR3 length is 17 residues. Germline V gene sequence: CDR1 MDHEN, CDR2 SYDVKM. The CDR3 here is CASSSGGWGTMNTEAFF. In DNA form, the CDR3 reads TGTGCCAGCAGTTCGGGGGGATGGGGGACCATGAACACTGAAGCTTTCTTT.

The J gene is TRBJ2-1, the V gene TRBV5-1; the match to TRBD2 covers 7 bases. Germline values: CDR1 SGHRS, CDR2 YFSETQ. Trimming removed 5 bases from V and 4 bases from J; junction bases left unmatched: 15. The CDR3 length is 17 residues. CDR3 amino acids: CASSSNPGAGAYNEQFF. The CDR3 region has the DNA TGCGCCAGCAGTTCTAATCCGGGCGCGGGAGCTTACAATGAGCAGTTCTTC.

This chain joins TRBV30 and TRBJ1-5; a weak D match, TRBD1 (5 bases). The V gene lost 0 bases and the J gene lost 11 bases, with 14 bases spanning the gap. Looked up from germline, CDR1 is GTSNPN and CDR2 is SVGIG (reference sequence). The CDR3 loop spans 13 amino acids. CDR3 in DNA: TGTGCCTGGAGTGTTAAGTCCGGGGGGACCCAGCATTTT. Translated: CAWSVKSGGTQHF.

This chain connects TRBV30 to TRBJ1-4; 7 bases fit TRBD1. The germline gives CDR1 GTSNPN, CDR2 SVGIG (reference sequence). The CDR3 covers 13 residues. The J segment lost 5 bases and the V segment lost 2 bases, leaving 2 bases of the junction unmatched. CDR3 residues: CAWSNRGNEKLFF. CDR3 nucleotide sequence: TGTGCCTGGAGTAACAGGGGAAATGAAAAACTGTTTTTT.

The CDR3 protein is CASSPLTGYEKLFF. CDR3 nucleotide sequence: TGTGCCAGCTCACCTTTGACAGGGTATGAAAAACTGTTTTTT. This rearrangement joins TRBV18 to TRBJ1-4; 7 positions match TRBD1. The trim removed 3 bases at V and 6 bases at J, leaving 4 bases unmatched. Germline loops: CDR1 KGHSH, CDR2 LQKENI. The CDR3 is made up of 14 amino acids.

The chain combines TRBV7-2 with TRBJ2-1; D unclear. The length of the CDR3 is 13 residues. Looked up from germline, CDR1 is SGHTA and CDR2 is FQGNSA. V shed 2 bases and J shed 8 bases, with 10 bases lying between them. CDR3 sequence: CASSLSRGDEQFF. The CDR3 coding sequence is TGTGCCAGCAGCTTATCTCGAGGTGATGAGCAGTTCTTC.